Each of the 9 T cell receptor beta chains below was sequenced from the same sample in a study of T-cell reconstitution after alpha-beta-depleted transplantation in children. Unique molecular identifiers were incorporated when the TCRbeta library was constructed. Using its own MiXCR run on the PCR reads, TCRdb lists one record per CDR3 protein. Of 670,000 or so distinct CDR3 sequences listed, around 12% were seen once; the top ten hold about 0.79%. Material: PBMCs, obtained before TCRalphabeta/CD19-depleted stem cell transplant. The receptors originated from a girl aged 2-15 years with congenital amegakaryocytic thrombocytopenia, due to receive a stem cell transplant.

This clonotype has only a few counts. The chain recombines TRBV12-3 or TRBV12-4 with TRBJ2-7, with D possibly matching TRBD2 (6 bases). Trimming took 8 bases from V and 4 from J, leaving 9 bases between them. The CDR3 spans 11 residues. The CDR3 region has the DNA TGTGCCAGCGGGGGGTATTACGAGCAGTACTTC. It is translated as CASGGYYEQYF.

This clonotype appeared a few times. This chain uses TRBV5-1 with TRBJ2-3; tentative D call: TRBD2 (6 bases). CDR1 and CDR2 from the germline V gene are SGHRS and YFSETQ. CDR3 length: 15 residues. Between the trimmed V and J ends, which lost 0 bases and 2 bases, there was a span of 10 bases. The CDR3 nucleotides are TGCGCCAGCAGCTTGGAGGGACTCTTCACAGATACGCAGTATTTT. This encodes CASSLEGLFTDTQYF.

This clonotype was seen ten or more times. This rearrangement joins TRBV5-1 to TRBJ2-6; no reliable D call. The V and J ends lost 6 bases and 2 bases respectively, with 9 bases between them. Germline CDR1 reads SGHRS; CDR2 reads YFSETQ. CDR3 length: 14 amino acids. The CDR3 is CASIETPGANVLTF. CDR3 nucleotide sequence: TGCGCCAGCATTGAAACACCTGGGGCCAACGTCCTGACTTTC.

The table lists this clonotype with many counts. The DNA of the CDR3 is TGTGCCAGCACGTCCGACAGGGAGGTTGCGTTCTTC. Protein product: CASTSDREVAFF. The J gene is TRBJ2-1, the V gene TRBV28; D might be TRBD1 (7 bases). In germline, CDR1 is MDHEN, CDR2 SYDVKM. V lost 7 bases to trimming and J lost 15 bases, with 19 bases between them. This CDR3 has 12 residues.

This clonotype occurred many times. The rearrangement joins TRBV20-1 to TRBJ1-5; D is unclear. Per the germline V gene, CDR1 is DFQATT and CDR2 is SNEGSKA (reference sequence). CDR3 length: 13 amino acids. In nucleotides, the CDR3 is TGCAGCGCTCGGCAATATAGCAATCAGCCCCAGCATTTT. Its protein product is CSARQYSNQPQHF.

In this sample, this clonotype turned up many times. An end of the junction does not agree with germline; a read error may underlie this. The chain employs TRBV12-3 or TRBV12-4 and TRBJ2-5; D unresolved. The CDR3 spans 11 residues. The CDR3 loop reads CASSLVEAQYF. The CDR3 region has the DNA TGTGCCAGCAGTTTAGTAGAGGCCCAGTACTTC.

This clonotype was found many times. The junction and the germline gene differ at one end; a read error may be behind it. The CDR3 is CSARLRGNGDTIYF. The CDR3 coding sequence is TGCAGTGCTAGGCTCCGGGGGAATGGAGACACCATATATTTT. The chain is built from TRBV20-1 and TRBJ1-3; D is possibly TRBD1 (5 bases). The CDR3 contains 14 residues. Germline loops: CDR1 DFQATT, CDR2 SNEGSKA (reference sequence).

About this clonotype: Without the conserved terminal phenylalanine or tryptophan, this CDR3 likely stems from a read error. V is TRBV7-9 and J is TRBJ1-1; D call uncertain. This CDR3 spans 13 amino acids. Germline V gene sequence: CDR1 SEHNR, CDR2 FQNEAQ (reference sequence). V was trimmed by 0 bases and J by 9 bases, leaving 11 bases between them. The CDR3: CASSLAGVAKAFL. CDR3 coding DNA: TGTGCCAGCAGCTTAGCCGGGGTGGCGAAAGCTTTCTTA.

This clonotype was seen a few times. The V and J genes are TRBV7-9 and TRBJ1-3, with D perhaps TRBD1 (5 bases). The CDR3 has 13 amino acids. Trimming pared 6 bases from V and 2 bases from J, leaving 8 bases between. Germline V gene data show CDR1 as SEHNR and CDR2 as FQNEAQ (reference sequence). The CDR3 DNA reads as TGTGCCAGCAGGAGGGGAGCTGGAAACACCATATATTTT. It yields the protein CASRRGAGNTIYF.